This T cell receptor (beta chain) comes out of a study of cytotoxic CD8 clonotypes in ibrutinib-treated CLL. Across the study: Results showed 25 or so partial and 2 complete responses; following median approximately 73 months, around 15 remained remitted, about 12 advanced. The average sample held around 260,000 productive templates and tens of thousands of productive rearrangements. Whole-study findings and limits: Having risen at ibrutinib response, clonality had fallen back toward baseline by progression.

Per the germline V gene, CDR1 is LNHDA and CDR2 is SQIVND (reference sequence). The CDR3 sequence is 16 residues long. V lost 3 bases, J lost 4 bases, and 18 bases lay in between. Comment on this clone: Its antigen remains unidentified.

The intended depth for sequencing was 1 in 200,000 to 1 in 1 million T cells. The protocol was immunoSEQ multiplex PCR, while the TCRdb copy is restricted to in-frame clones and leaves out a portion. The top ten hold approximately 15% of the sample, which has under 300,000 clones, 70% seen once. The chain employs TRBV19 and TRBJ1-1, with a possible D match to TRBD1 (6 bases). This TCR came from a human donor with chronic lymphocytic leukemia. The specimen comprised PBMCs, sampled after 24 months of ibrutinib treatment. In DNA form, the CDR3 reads TGTGCCAGTAGTATGACCCCATACAGGGTTCTCACTGAAGCTTTCTTT. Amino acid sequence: CASSMTPYRVLTEAFF.